This T cell receptor beta chain was identified in a study of T cell changes during pregnancy in multiple sclerosis. The assay was immunoSEQ multiplex PCR, and TCRdb's table has in-frame clones only and misses some. The sample holds about 100,000 clones, around 93% seen once. V lost 2 bases to trimming and J lost 5 bases; unmatched junction nucleotides: 11. From germline, CDR1 is SGHTA and CDR2 FQGNSA. The CDR3 consists of 18 residues. The sequences come from peripheral blood, collected before pregnancy. The sequence was collected from a female donor with multiple sclerosis, enrolled in a pregnancy study. The chain employs TRBV7-2 and TRBJ2-2; 10 bases are shared with TRBD2. In DNA form, the CDR3 reads TGTGCCAGCAGCTTACGCCTAGCGGGAGCTTTTGGTACCGGGGAGCTGTTTTTT. This gives the protein CASSLRLAGAFGTGELFF.